What follows are 17 T cell receptor beta chains derived from one specimen sequenced in a study of T cell changes during pregnancy in multiple sclerosis. Clones were sequenced by immunoSEQ multiplex PCR, and TCRdb holds only the in-frame ones, with some missing. Of under 85,000 clones in the sample, roughly nine tenths were seen once. Sequenced material: peripheral blood, taken after pregnancy. Receptors originate from a female donor in good health, enrolled as a control in a pregnancy study.

This chain connects TRBV29-1 to TRBJ2-2, with 10 bases aligning to TRBD2. This CDR3 region has 15 residues. Germline CDR1 and CDR2: SQVTM and ANQGSEA. With V trimmed by 4 bases and J by 5 bases, 7 bases remained unmatched. This CDR3 is CSVGLAGERTGELFF. The CDR3 DNA follows: TGCAGCGTTGGGCTAGCGGGAGAACGAACCGGGGAGCTGTTTTTT.

The chain joins TRBV10-3 to TRBJ2-7; TRBD2 matches 9 bases. The ends lost 10 bases at V and 1 base at J; junction bases unmatched: 2. Per the germline V gene, CDR1 is ENHRY and CDR2 is SYGVKD. The CDR3 consists of 12 residues. DNA for the CDR3: TGTGCCAATAGCGGGAGTTCCTACGAGCAGTACTTC. Translated, it gives CANSGSSYEQYF.

The chain employs TRBV5-1 and TRBJ2-7; possibly TRBD1 for D (6 bases). The CDR3 has 12 residues. Trimming cost V 2 bases and J 4 bases, with 7 bases left between them. Germline values: CDR1 SGHRS, CDR2 YFSETQ. CDR3 protein: CASSFGQYEQYF. CDR3 nucleotide sequence: TGCGCCAGCAGCTTCGGACAGTACGAGCAGTACTTC.

The V call is TRBV27, the J call TRBJ2-1, with D possibly matching TRBD2 (6 bases). The germline V and J ends were trimmed by 3 bases and 5 bases, with 11 bases remaining between them. Germline-derived CDR1 and CDR2 are MNHEY and SMNVEV (reference sequence). The CDR3 spans 14 residues. The CDR3 spells CASSLAGRHNEQFF. DNA of the CDR3: TGTGCCAGCAGTTTGGCGGGGCGCCACAATGAGCAGTTCTTC.

The J gene is TRBJ1-2, the V gene TRBV15, with a tentative D call TRBD1 (6 bases). This CDR3 region has 15 residues. Deletions cut 0 bases from V and 4 bases from J, with 12 bases between. From germline, CDR1 is LNHNV and CDR2 YYDKDF (reference sequence). CDR3 residues: CATSRDTTGTYGYTF. The CDR3, as DNA: TGTGCCACCAGCAGAGATACTACAGGGACCTATGGCTACACCTTC.

For this clone: The same CDR3 can be traced to other DNA sequences in this sample. The chain couples TRBV6-5 to TRBJ1-1, with 8 bases aligning to TRBD1. The CDR3 totals 15 residues. Germline lookup yields CDR1 MNHEY and CDR2 SVGAGI. Unmatched junction bases numbered 4, after V lost 0 bases and J lost 4 bases. CDR3 nucleotides: TGTGCCAGCAGTTACTCGACAGGGGTGAGCACTGAAGCTTTCTTT. Translated, it gives CASSYSTGVSTEAFF.

This clone was counted a single time. V is TRBV6-1 and J is TRBJ2-3; 10 nucleotides match TRBD2. After removal of 6 bases from V and 3 bases from J, the junction contained 0 bases not matched to a gene. Germline lookup yields CDR1 MNHNS and CDR2 SASEGT. The CDR3 runs to 13 residues. The CDR3 is CASRTSGTDTQYF. CDR3 sequence (DNA): TGTGCCAGCAGGACTAGCGGGACAGATACGCAGTATTTT.

The CDR3 sequence: CATSTGLDQPQHF. The DNA of the CDR3 is TGCGCCACCTCGACAGGGTTGGATCAGCCCCAGCATTTT. The gene calls are TRBV10-1 and TRBJ1-5, with 7 nucleotides matching TRBD1. Germline V lookup: CDR1 WNHNN, CDR2 SYGVQD (reference sequence). J was trimmed by 5 bases and V by 10 bases; bases with no gene match: 8. The CDR3 loop spans 13 amino acids.

The gene calls are TRBV19 and TRBJ1-1, with 8 bases identical to TRBD1. The CDR3 runs 15 residues. The germline CDR1 and CDR2 sequences are LNHDA and SQIVND (reference sequence). J lost 5 bases, V lost 1 base, and 6 bases had no gene match. In DNA, the CDR3 is TGTGCCAGTAGTATAGGGACAGGGTCGGGAACTGAAGCTTTCTTT. Translated, it gives CASSIGTGSGTEAFF.

This chain connects TRBV5-1 to TRBJ2-1, with D unresolved. Germline V lookup: CDR1 SGHRS, CDR2 YFSETQ. V shed 7 bases and J shed 1 base, with 9 bases lying between them. The length of the CDR3 is 13 residues. The DNA for the CDR3 is TGCGCCAGCGGGTCCGGGTCCTACAATGAGCAGTTCTTC. It codes for CASGSGSYNEQFF.

The chain has TRBV5-1 and TRBJ2-3; TRBD1 aligns across 8 bases. V lost 4 bases, J lost 2 bases, and 6 bases stayed unmatched. The CDR3 totals 15 residues. The V gene's germline CDR1 is SGHRS and CDR2 YFSETQ. CDR3 residues: CASSLGQGPTDTQYF. The CDR3 bases are TGCGCCAGCAGCCTCGGACAGGGTCCCACAGATACGCAGTATTTT.

The chain carries TRBV10-3 and TRBJ1-5; tentative D call: TRBD1 (6 bases). Germline V lookup: CDR1 ENHRY, CDR2 SYGVKD. The V and J ends lost 2 bases and 8 bases respectively, with 22 bases between them. The CDR3 runs to 17 residues. Written as DNA, the CDR3 is TGTGCCATCAGTGAGACACTCCCCGGGGGGCGCGGAAAGCCCCAGCATTTT. Translation: CAISETLPGGRGKPQHF.

The chain is built from TRBV6-5 and TRBJ2-1; 7 nucleotides agree with TRBD1. This CDR3 region has 15 residues. V was pared by 2 bases and J by 8 bases, with 9 bases of the junction left unmatched. Germline loops: CDR1 MNHEY, CDR2 SVGAGI. The CDR3 DNA reads as TGTGCCAGCAGTTACACAGGGGCCATGGCCGATGAGCAGTTCTTC. It yields the protein CASSYTGAMADEQFF.

The rearrangement joins TRBV18 to TRBJ2-7; TRBD1 matches at 9 bases. This CDR3 has 14 residues. The germline CDR1 and CDR2 sequences are KGHSH and LQKENI. V dropped 4 bases and J dropped 1; count of bases not matched to a gene: 2. The chain's CDR3 is CASSLGTGSYEQYF. Here the CDR3 DNA reads TGTGCCAGCTCACTCGGGACAGGGTCCTACGAGCAGTACTTC.

The chain combines TRBV28 with TRBJ2-3; D is perhaps TRBD2 (5 bases). The germline CDR1 and CDR2 sequences are MDHEN and SYDVKM. The length of the CDR3 is 14 residues. Trimming removed 6 bases from V and 2 bases from J, with 12 bases in between. DNA of the CDR3: TGTGCCAGCAGCCCAAGCGGAGACACAGATACGCAGTATTTT. Translated, it gives CASSPSGDTDTQYF.

The chain employs TRBV30 and TRBJ1-4; no reliable D call. The CDR3 sequence is 12 residues long. Trimming took off 7 bases at V and 3 bases at J, with 9 bases between the two ends. Germline values: CDR1 GTSNPN, CDR2 SVGIG (reference sequence). The CDR3 sequence: CASRHSNEKLFF. Here the CDR3 DNA reads TGTGCCTCCCGACATTCTAATGAAAAACTGTTTTTT.

V usage is TRBV5-6 and J usage is TRBJ2-6; 8 nucleotides align to TRBD1. The CDR3 contains 15 residues. Per the germline V gene, CDR1 is SGHDT and CDR2 is YYEEEE. Trimming removed 4 bases from V and 4 bases from J; junction bases left unmatched: 4. The CDR3 DNA is TGTGCCAGCAGCCGGACAGGGCCCGGGGCCAACGTCCTGACTTTC. It encodes CASSRTGPGANVLTF.